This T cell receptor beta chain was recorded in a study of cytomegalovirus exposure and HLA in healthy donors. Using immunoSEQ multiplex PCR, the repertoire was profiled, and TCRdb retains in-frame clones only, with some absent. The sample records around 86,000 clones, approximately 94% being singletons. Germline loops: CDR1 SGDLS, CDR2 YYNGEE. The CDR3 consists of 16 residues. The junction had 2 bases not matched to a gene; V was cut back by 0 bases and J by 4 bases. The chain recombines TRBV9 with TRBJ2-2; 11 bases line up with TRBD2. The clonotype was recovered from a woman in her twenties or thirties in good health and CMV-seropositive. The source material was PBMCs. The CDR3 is CASSVALAGGTGELFF. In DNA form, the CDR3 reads TGTGCCAGCAGCGTAGCGCTAGCGGGAGGCACCGGGGAGCTGTTTTTT.